The TCR beta chain under discussion was sequenced for a study of blood T cells in healthy people across ages. Study conclusions and caveats: The study found TCR beta diversity correlated strongly with naive T cell percentage. More naive CD4+ cells and higher diversity marked long-lived donors relative to aged donors.

Germline V gene data show CDR1 as SGDLS and CDR2 as YYNGEE. Trimming left V 0 bases short and J 2 bases short, with 11 bases between. The CDR3 covers 15 residues. A second PCR, run for about 7 to 11 cycles, used a sample-barcoded 5' primer plus a J-beta primer mix. With 12 random nucleotides, a template-switch adaptor tagged each individual cDNA molecule. Sequencing of every sample gave 2.5 million or more CDR3-containing paired-end reads. TCRdb itself ran the 5' RACE reads through MiXCR, one entry per CDR3 protein. The sample carries some 700,000 distinct CDR3 sequences, roughly 41% recorded once. This clonotype was recorded many times. Its antigen remains unidentified.

The chain couples TRBV9 to TRBJ2-5; D might be TRBD2 (6 bases). The sequenced sample consisted of blood. The receptor was derived from a woman aged 60 to 75 in good health. CDR3 amino acids: CASSVVGGVQETQYF. CDR3 sequence (DNA): TGTGCCAGCAGCGTAGTCGGAGGGGTTCAAGAGACCCAGTACTTC.